Below are 14 T cell receptor beta chains sequenced from a single sample in a study of cytomegalovirus exposure and HLA in healthy donors (dated by TCRdb to about 2017). Receptors were amplified or captured by the immunoSEQ multiplex PCR assay. A mixture of 60 forward primers for TCR Vbeta segments and 13 reverse primers for TCR Jbeta segments was used in the multiplex PCR. Not all clones reach the TCRdb copy of this immuneACCESS table, which keeps in-frame sequences only. Checked studies attribute under half of the gap to unresolved V genes and leave the rest unexplained. In all, the sample holds roughly 140,000 clones, and about four fifths of those were seen once. The top ten constitute 3.5% of the sample. Sequenced material: PBMCs. Receptors originate from a human donor in good health.

The rearrangement uses TRBV6-1 and TRBJ1-5, with 9 bases fitting TRBD1. The J segment lost 5 bases and the V segment lost 6 bases, leaving 2 bases of the junction unmatched. CDR1 and CDR2 (germline): MNHNS, SASEGT. This CDR3 has 13 amino acids. The CDR3 protein is CASRRQGDQPQHF. Here the CDR3 DNA reads TGTGCCAGCAGACGACAGGGGGATCAGCCCCAGCATTTT.

The chain is built from TRBV28 and TRBJ2-4; a possible D gene is TRBD1 (5 bases). Trimming took off 3 bases at V and 2 bases at J, with 17 bases between the two ends. This CDR3 region has 17 residues. Germline V gene sequence: CDR1 MDHEN, CDR2 SYDVKM. CDR3 bases: TGTGCCAGCAGTTTTGGGTTGACAGAGTCATCCAAAAACATTCAGTACTTC. Protein: CASSFGLTESSKNIQYF.

The V and J genes are TRBV19 and TRBJ2-7; 7 positions agree with TRBD2. The V segment lost 8 bases and the J segment 6 bases; nucleotides outside the gene matches: 4. Germline CDR1 reads LNHDA; CDR2 reads SQIVND (reference sequence). This CDR3 is 11 amino acids long. The CDR3 DNA reads TGTGCCAGTTGGGGAGGGAGCGAGCAGTACTTC. The encoded protein is CASWGGSEQYF.

J is TRBJ1-5 and V is TRBV7-3; D uncertain. CDR3 length equals 20 residues. Per germline, CDR1 SGHTA and CDR2 FQGTGA. The germline V and J ends were trimmed by 7 bases and 5 bases, with 33 bases remaining between them. Written as DNA, the CDR3 is TGTGCCAGCACCACTATCCGTTACGGGGATGGACTCCCGGACCATCAGCCCCAGCATTTT. Translating gives CASTTIRYGDGLPDHQPQHF.

The chain couples TRBV5-4 to TRBJ1-1; 12 positions match TRBD1. The germline gives CDR1 SGHNT, CDR2 YYREEE (reference sequence). The CDR3 covers 18 residues. Losses at the gene ends were 4 bases for V and 3 bases for J; bases not matched to a gene: 13. CDR3 sequence (DNA): TGTGCCAGCAGCCCGGGACAGGGGGCTTTTTGGTCGGACACTGAAGCTTTCTTT. Amino acid sequence: CASSPGQGAFWSDTEAFF.

The V and J genes are TRBV7-9 and TRBJ2-3; possibly TRBD2 for D (5 bases). Deletions cut 3 bases from V and 1 base from J, with 14 bases between. CDR3 length: 16 amino acids. Germline V gene lookup returns CDR1 SEHNR and CDR2 FQNEAQ (reference sequence). CDR3 sequence: CASSFLGSWGTDTQYF. The CDR3 nucleotides are TGTGCCAGCAGCTTCCTGGGGAGTTGGGGCACAGATACGCAGTATTTT.

V and J are TRBV7-8 and TRBJ2-1, with no clear D. Trimming left V 2 bases short and J 4 bases short, with 15 bases between. Looked up from germline, CDR1 is SGHVS and CDR2 is FQNEAQ. The CDR3 totals 16 residues. CDR3 in DNA: TGTGCCAGCAGCTTATGGCCTTCTGTGGCATACAATGAGCAGTTCTTC. This codes for CASSLWPSVAYNEQFF.

The chain employs TRBV5-1 and TRBJ2-7; 9 positions match TRBD2. Germline V gives CDR1 SGHRS, CDR2 YFSETQ. V shed 2 bases and J 2 bases; nucleotides not matched to a gene: 2. The CDR3 covers 14 residues. For the CDR3, the DNA is TGCGCCAGCAGCTTTAGCGGGGGACCCTACGAGCAGTACTTC. This encodes CASSFSGGPYEQYF.

This clone was seen more than once but under ten times. The rearrangement links TRBV4-2 to TRBJ2-1, with 9 bases lining up with TRBD2. The germline CDR1 and CDR2 sequences are LGHNA and YNFKEQ. V lost 3 bases, J lost 9 bases, and 15 bases stayed unmatched. The CDR3 extends over 17 amino acids. The CDR3 sequence is CASSQELAGEGLGEQFF. CDR3 DNA sequence: TGTGCCAGCAGCCAGGAGTTAGCGGGGGAGGGGCTAGGTGAGCAGTTCTTC.

As regards this clone: One end of the junction is discordant with germline, which a read error may explain. This chain links TRBV7-9 with TRBJ1-2; 9 nucleotides align to TRBD1. The CDR3 runs 14 residues. Per germline, CDR1 SEHNR and CDR2 FQNEAQ (reference sequence). CDR3 region: CSSSLVGQGYGYTF. In nucleotides, the CDR3 is TGTTCCAGCAGCTTAGTGGGACAGGGCTATGGCTACACCTTC.

The chain joins TRBV10-3 to TRBJ2-3, with TRBD2 matching 7 bases. In germline, CDR1 is ENHRY, CDR2 SYGVKD. V was clipped by 6 bases and J by 2 bases; unmatched bases: 11. The CDR3 is 16 amino acids. In DNA, the CDR3 is TGTGCCATCAGAAGCAACAGCGGGGACGACACAGATACGCAGTATTTT. Translating it yields CAIRSNSGDDTDTQYF.

The chain links TRBV7-9 to TRBJ2-7; 10 bases map to TRBD1. V lost 5 bases and J lost 2; bases outside the gene matches: 3. The CDR3 has 14 residues. From germline, CDR1 is SEHNR and CDR2 FQNEAQ (reference sequence). Here the CDR3 DNA reads TGTGCCAGCAGCCCAGGACAGGGGGCCTACGAGCAGTACTTC. It encodes CASSPGQGAYEQYF.

The chain is built from TRBV10-3 and TRBJ2-5; 7 bases are a match to TRBD2. Germline-derived CDR1 and CDR2 are ENHRY and SYGVKD. The CDR3 is made up of 16 amino acids. V was pared by 3 bases and J by 4 bases, with 11 bases of the junction left unmatched. CDR3 in amino acids: CAISDYTRGSGETQYF. The CDR3 coding sequence is TGTGCCATCAGTGACTATACACGCGGGAGTGGAGAGACCCAGTACTTC.

The CDR3 protein is CASSPRTSGTNEQFF. The CDR3 bases are TGTGCCAGCAGCCCGCGGACTAGCGGAACCAATGAGCAGTTCTTC. The V and J genes are TRBV7-2 and TRBJ2-1; the match to TRBD2 covers 10 bases. The CDR3 covers 15 residues. After removal of 5 bases from V and 6 bases from J, the junction contained 7 bases not matched to a gene. Germline-derived CDR1 and CDR2 are SGHTA and FQGNSA.